The sequence of this T cell receptor (beta chain) was determined in a study of control samples from healthy donors and cancer patients. Data came from immunoSEQ multiplex PCR; TCRdb stores just in-frame clones and leaves some out. The sample lists about 110,000 clones; 70% to 85% were seen once. The receptor comes from a man aged 18 to 30 in good health. Sequencing used blood.

CDR3 region: CASSPRTGALREQYF. CDR3 DNA sequence: TGTGCCAGCAGCCCTCGGACAGGGGCCCTCCGCGAGCAGTACTTC. The chain recombines TRBV7-2 with TRBJ2-7; 9 nucleotides match TRBD1. This CDR3 is built from 15 residues. V shed 5 bases and J 6 bases; nucleotides not matched to a gene: 11. Germline V gives CDR1 SGHTA, CDR2 FQGNSA.